This record looks at one T cell receptor (beta chain) sequence and its context. The CDR3 runs to 13 residues. Trimming removed 8 bases at V and 0 bases at J, with 10 bases between. The germline V gene encodes CDR1 SGHTA and CDR2 FQGTGA. The assay was immunoSEQ multiplex PCR, and TCRdb's table has in-frame clones only and misses some. Found here are about 100,000 clones, roughly 96% of them singletons; the top ten hold roughly 0.3%. These data are taken from a study of technical replicates of blood from a few donors. The V gene is TRBV7-3, the J gene TRBJ1-1; a weak D match, TRBD1 (6 bases). This clonotype was obtained from a human donor in good health. The sequenced sample was T cells isolated from PBMCs. Written as DNA, the CDR3 is TGTGCCAGCGGCAGGGGCATGAACACTGAAGCTTTCTTT. Its translation: CASGRGMNTEAFF. The variable domain in full, completed from reference TRBV7-3 and TRBJ1-1, reads GAGVSQTPSNKVTEKGKYVELRCDPISGHTALYWYRQSLGQGPEFLIYFQGTGAADDSGLPNDRFFAVRPEGSVSTLKIQRTERGDSAVYLCASGRGMNTEAFFGQGTRLTVV.